This is a list of T cell receptor beta chains from one sample in a study of blood T cell repertoires in COVID-19. Clones were read by immunoSEQ multiplex PCR, and TCRdb kept only the in-frame ones, dropping some. This sample has nearly 110,000 clones, with around 88% found just once. Material: peripheral blood. The source is a man aged 50 to 60 with active or convalescent COVID-19. Both conserved end residues are part of each CDR3. A D gene is named only where the DNA matches it firmly. Some rows have no size entry. The others give once, few or many, or a class for an expanded clone.

j_gene	abundance	v_gene	d_gene	CDR3aa	CDR3nt
TRBJ2-1	.	TRBV7-8	TRBD2	CASSSPGLAAVAEQFF	TGTGCCAGCAGCTCCCCTGGACTAGCAGCCGTGGCTGAGCAGTTCTTC
TRBJ2-2	.	TRBV11-2	TRBD2	CASSLIPGGGNTGELFF	TGTGCCAGCAGCTTAATCCCCGGGGGGGGGAACACCGGGGAGCTGTTTTTT
TRBJ1-5	once	TRBV27	TRBD1	CASSPIGQGTSNQPQHF	TGTGCCAGCAGTCCGATCGGACAGGGGACGAGCAATCAGCCCCAGCATTTT
TRBJ2-7	.	TRBV2	.	CASSEGRGPYEQYF	TGTGCCAGCAGTGAAGGACGAGGTCCCTACGAGCAGTACTTC
TRBJ1-2	.	TRBV11-2	.	CASSLDHYGYTF	TGTGCCAGCAGCTTAGATCATTATGGCTACACCTTC
TRBJ1-5	.	TRBV18	.	CASSPRTGGGQPQHF	TGTGCCAGCTCACCACGGACTGGGGGCGGTCAGCCCCAGCATTTT
TRBJ1-2	.	TRBV14	.	CASSQDGGYGYTF	TGTGCCAGCAGCCAAGACGGGGGGTATGGCTACACCTTC
TRBJ1-5	.	TRBV18	TRBD1	CASSNVDRGHQPQHF	TGTGCCAGCTCAAATGTGGACAGGGGGCATCAGCCCCAGCATTTT
TRBJ2-6	.	TRBV18	.	CASSPAQGPAGANVLTF	TGTGCCAGCTCACCCGCACAGGGCCCGGCTGGGGCCAACGTCCTGACTTTC
TRBJ1-1	.	TRBV7-9	.	CASSTQRSNTEAFF	TGTGCCAGCAGCACACAGAGATCTAACACTGAAGCTTTCTTT
TRBJ2-7	.	TRBV4-1	TRBD2	CASSPFSGRSYEQYF	TGCGCCAGCAGCCCCTTTAGCGGGCGCTCCTACGAGCAGTACTTC
TRBJ1-2	.	TRBV6-2/TRBV6-3	TRBD1	CASSSQGRNYGYTF	TGTGCCAGCAGTTCACAGGGGCGAAACTATGGCTACACCTTC
TRBJ1-1	once	TRBV4-2	TRBD1	CASSLRTGRAEAFF	TGTGCCAGCAGCCTGAGGACAGGGCGTGCTGAAGCTTTCTTT
TRBJ1-5	.	TRBV2	.	CASGSGNQPQHF	TGTGCCAGCGGGTCGGGGAATCAGCCCCAGCATTTT
TRBJ2-7	.	TRBV7-8	.	CASSLSQGGEQYF	TGTGCCAGCAGCCTATCGCAGGGGGGCGAGCAGTACTTC
TRBJ2-4	.	TRBV18	.	CASSGGQNIQYF	TGTGCCAGCTCGGGGGGGCAAAACATTCAGTACTTC
TRBJ1-2	.	TRBV15	TRBD1	CATSRGTAGYTF	TGTGCCACCAGCAGGGGGACAGCCGGCTACACCTTC
TRBJ1-2	.	TRBV4-3	TRBD1	CASSQDRGQSAYGYTF	TGCGCCAGCAGCCAAGATAGGGGACAGTCAGCCTATGGCTACACCTTC
TRBJ2-7	.	TRBV5-6	TRBD1	CASSPGTGFDEQYF	TGTGCCAGCAGCCCAGGGACAGGGTTTGACGAGCAGTACTTC
TRBJ1-2	once	TRBV30	TRBD1	CAWSVWTGYYGYTF	TGTGCCTGGAGTGTATGGACAGGGTATTATGGCTACACCTTC
TRBJ1-1	.	TRBV7-2	.	CASSLSRTEAFF	TGTGCCAGCAGCTTAAGCCGTACTGAAGCTTTCTTT
TRBJ2-1	few	TRBV7-2	TRBD2	CASSLDGRGNEQFF	TGTGCCAGCAGCTTAGATGGGAGGGGCAATGAGCAGTTCTTC
TRBJ1-1	.	TRBV7-8	TRBD1	CASSRDRGNTEAFF	TGTGCCAGCAGCCGAGACAGGGGGAACACTGAAGCTTTCTTT
TRBJ2-7	.	TRBV7-9	.	CASSDGEKYF	TGTGCCAGCAGTGACGGGGAGAAGTACTTC
TRBJ2-1	.	TRBV5-6	TRBD1	CASSRGQGALNEQFF	TGTGCCAGCAGCCGAGGTCAGGGGGCGCTTAATGAGCAGTTCTTC